These 25 T cell receptor beta chains came from one sample sequenced in a study of shared clonotypes between healthy human individuals. Clones were read by immunoSEQ multiplex PCR, and TCRdb kept only the in-frame ones, dropping some. The repertoire consists of around 1.6 million clones, with under 99% occurring once and the leading ten covering roughly 0.45%. Sequencing was carried out using naive CD4+ T cells sorted from blood. The subset was: CD45RA+ positively selected. Source of these receptors: a man under 40 in good health.

With regard to this clone: The sample has other DNA sequences that encode this CDR3 too. This rearrangement joins TRBV5-1 to TRBJ2-5; D remains ambiguous. Germline lookup yields CDR1 SGHRS and CDR2 YFSETQ. CDR3 length: 15 residues. V lost 0 bases and J lost 1, with 10 bases in between. The DNA for the CDR3 is TGCGCCAGCAGCTTGGTTGGATCGGCCCAAGAGACCCAGTACTTC. It specifies CASSLVGSAQETQYF.

This chain joins TRBV15 and TRBJ1-4; 8 bases fit TRBD1. The CDR3 is 16 residues long. The J segment lost 8 bases and the V segment lost 0 bases, leaving 8 bases of the junction unmatched. CDR1 LNHNV and CDR2 YYDKDF come from the germline V gene (reference sequence). CDR3 sequence reads: CATSRDSGGSQEKLFF. CDR3 bases: TGTGCCACCAGCAGAGATTCAGGGGGCAGTCAAGAAAAACTGTTTTTT. The variable domain in full, with the rest retrieved from reference TRBV15 and TRBJ1-4, is DAMVIQNPRYQVTQFGKPVTLSCSQTLNHNVMYWYQQKSSQAPKLLFHYYDKDFNNEADTPDNFQSRRPNTSFCFLDIRSPGLGDTAMYLCATSRDSGGSQEKLFFGSGTQLSVL.

The V and J genes are TRBV2 and TRBJ1-3; 9 positions match TRBD1. CDR1 SNHLY and CDR2 FYNNEI come from the germline V gene. The CDR3 contains 15 residues. The J segment lost 7 bases and the V segment lost 6 bases, leaving 10 bases of the junction unmatched. CDR3 sequence (DNA): TGTGCCAGCAGGGGGACAGGGTCGTTGTCGAACACCATATATTTT. The encoded protein is CASRGTGSLSNTIYF.

V gene TRBV11-2 combines with J gene TRBJ1-1; D ambiguous. This CDR3 region has 16 residues. Trimming took off 1 base at V and 0 bases at J, with 12 bases between the two ends. CDR1 is SGHAT and CDR2 is FQNNGV in the germline V gene. DNA for the CDR3: TGTGCCAGCAGCTTAGGGGAATCGGTCCTGAACACTGAAGCTTTCTTT. The encoded protein is CASSLGESVLNTEAFF.

The chain is built from TRBV6-5 and TRBJ2-7, with a weak D call TRBD2 (5 bases). The CDR3 has 16 residues. The ends were cut back, 0 bases at V and 5 bases at J, with 17 bases in the middle. Looked up from germline, CDR1 is MNHEY and CDR2 is SVGAGI. CDR3 in amino acids: CASSYSILPLEDEQYF. CDR3 sequence (DNA): TGTGCCAGCAGTTACTCTATACTACCCCTGGAGGACGAGCAGTACTTC.

The chain has TRBV5-1 and TRBJ2-3; D is perhaps TRBD2 (6 bases). V dropped 1 base and J dropped 2 bases, with 20 bases sitting between them. Germline CDR1 is SGHRS and CDR2 is YFSETQ. The CDR3 contains 18 residues. The CDR3, as DNA: TGCGCCAGCAGCTTGTGGCCCGGGAGCGGCCCCGACACAGATACGCAGTATTTT. As protein: CASSLWPGSGPDTDTQYF.

V and J are TRBV7-8 and TRBJ2-7; maybe TRBD1 (5 bases). CDR1 and CDR2 (germline): SGHVS, FQNEAQ. V lost 5 bases, J lost 0 bases, and 14 bases lay in between. This CDR3 region has 15 residues. CDR3 sequence (DNA): TGTGCCAGCAGCCTGACAGAAAACCTCTCCTACGAGCAGTACTTC. Protein sequence: CASSLTENLSYEQYF.

This clone appeared a single time. This chain connects TRBV5-1 to TRBJ2-1, with D unresolved. The V and J ends lost 0 bases and 7 bases respectively, with 8 bases between them. CDR1 is SGHRS and CDR2 is YFSETQ in the germline V gene. This CDR3 comprises 13 residues. The CDR3 spells CASSLVGLNEQFF. The CDR3 region has the DNA TGCGCCAGCAGCTTGGTGGGTTTAAATGAGCAGTTCTTC.

The J gene is TRBJ2-1, the V gene TRBV19; possible D gene TRBD1, 6 bases. V lost 6 bases and J lost 0, with 12 bases in between. The CDR3 contains 15 residues. Looked up from germline, CDR1 is LNHDA and CDR2 is SQIVND (reference sequence). The CDR3 is CASRSPGVSYNEQFF. DNA for the CDR3: TGTGCCAGTAGATCCCCAGGGGTCTCCTACAATGAGCAGTTCTTC.

V gene TRBV28 combines with J gene TRBJ1-5, with no clear D. The CDR3 loop spans 14 amino acids. V was pared by 6 bases and J by 5 bases, with 14 bases between. Per the germline V gene, CDR1 is MDHEN and CDR2 is SYDVKM. DNA for the CDR3: TGTGCCAGCAGACCTCCCAGGCCCCATCAGCCCCAGCATTTT. This encodes CASRPPRPHQPQHF.

V usage is TRBV21-1 and J usage is TRBJ1-2. TRBV21-1 is classified as a pseudogene. CDR3 length: 14 residues. This CDR3 reads CASSKEVCGVGYTF. The CDR3 DNA reads TGTGCCAGCAGCAAAGAGGTTTGTGGGGTTGGCTACACCTTC.

The chain uses TRBV2 and TRBJ2-2, with TRBD1 identical over 8 bases. The germline gives CDR1 SNHLY, CDR2 FYNNEI. V trimming: 6 bases; J trimming: 1 base; junction bases outside the gene matches: 4. CDR3 length: 15 amino acids. CDR3 sequence reads: CASSRQGQNTGELFF. The CDR3 DNA reads as TGTGCCAGCAGCAGACAGGGGCAGAACACCGGGGAGCTGTTTTTT.

This clone was detected only once. This chain links TRBV6-5 with TRBJ2-2; possibly TRBD1 for D (5 bases). V lost 4 bases and J lost 4, with 13 bases in between. The CDR3 runs to 15 residues. Germline CDR1 reads MNHEY; CDR2 reads SVGAGI. CDR3 nucleotides: TGTGCCAGCAGTTTCGCCGACAGAATCACCGGGGAGCTGTTTTTT. Protein sequence: CASSFADRITGELFF.

The genes are TRBV7-9 and TRBJ2-1; D gene unclear. The CDR3 is 13 residues long. CDR1 and CDR2 (germline): SEHNR, FQNEAQ (reference sequence). The germline V and J ends were trimmed by 0 bases and 9 bases, with 9 bases remaining between them. This CDR3 is CASSLARAIEQFF. The CDR3, as DNA: TGTGCCAGCAGCTTAGCGAGAGCAATTGAGCAGTTCTTC.

This chain links TRBV27 with TRBJ2-5; the match to TRBD2 covers 11 bases. There are 16 residues in the CDR3. CDR1 is MNHEY and CDR2 is SMNVEV in the germline V gene (reference sequence). The V and J ends lost 6 bases and 1 base, in that order; junction bases with no gene match: 7. The CDR3 loop reads CASSLRLAGFQETQYF. As DNA, the CDR3 is TGTGCCAGCAGCTTGAGACTAGCGGGATTCCAAGAGACCCAGTACTTC.

The chain has TRBV19 and TRBJ2-7; TRBD2 agrees at 8 bases. Germline CDR1 reads LNHDA; CDR2 reads SQIVND (reference sequence). With V trimmed by 6 bases and J by 6 bases, 10 bases remained unmatched. The CDR3 totals 14 residues. Written as DNA, the CDR3 is TGTGCCAGTAGAGGGCCGGGACTAGTATCCGAGCAGTACTTC. Translated: CASRGPGLVSEQYF. Together with reference TRBV19 and TRBJ2-7, the CDR3 gives the full variable domain: DGGITQSPKYLFRKEGQNVTLSCEQNLNHDAMYWYRQDPGQGLRLIYYSQIVNDFQKGDIAEGYSVSREKKESFPLTVTSAQKNPTAFYLCASRGPGLVSEQYFGPGTRLTVT.

This chain connects TRBV18 to TRBJ2-5; the match to TRBD2 covers 10 bases. The CDR3 extends over 17 amino acids. In germline, CDR1 is KGHSH, CDR2 LQKENI. The junction had 9 bases not matched to a gene; V was cut back by 3 bases and J by 2 bases. The CDR3 reads CASSPNGASGRQETQYF. In DNA form, the CDR3 reads TGTGCCAGCTCACCTAACGGGGCTAGCGGGAGACAAGAGACCCAGTACTTC.

The chain joins TRBV5-1 to TRBJ2-7; 8 bases are shared with TRBD2. The CDR3 is 15 amino acids. CDR1 is SGHRS, CDR2 YFSETQ, per germline. After removal of 0 bases from V and 3 bases from J, the junction contained 5 bases not matched to a gene. CDR3 bases: TGCGCCAGCAGCTTGGCGACTAGCGAACTCTACGAGCAGTACTTC. It encodes CASSLATSELYEQYF.

This chain links TRBV10-3 with TRBJ2-7; tentatively, D is TRBD1 (6 bases). CDR3 length equals 13 residues. From germline, CDR1 is ENHRY and CDR2 SYGVKD. The V and J ends lost 8 bases and 3 bases respectively, with 14 bases between them. In DNA, the CDR3 is TGTGCCATCGGACAGCCTCCTCTCTACGAGCAGTACTTC. Its translation: CAIGQPPLYEQYF.

The chain couples TRBV7-8 to TRBJ1-3, with D hard to call. The germline V and J ends were trimmed by 5 bases and 0 bases, with 11 bases remaining between them. The CDR3 runs to 15 residues. Germline CDR1 is SGHVS and CDR2 is FQNEAQ. The CDR3 sequence: CASSQDLGSGNTIYF. CDR3 in DNA: TGTGCCAGCAGCCAGGACCTTGGCTCTGGAAACACCATATATTTT.

The chain combines TRBV5-1 with TRBJ1-4, with unresolved D. Between the trimmed V and J ends, which lost 1 base and 5 bases, there was a span of 18 bases. The CDR3 has 17 residues. Germline loops: CDR1 SGHRS, CDR2 YFSETQ. The CDR3 coding sequence is TGCGCCAGCAGCTTGAGGGCCCCGGGCAGGATGAATGAAAAACTGTTTTTT. Translation: CASSLRAPGRMNEKLFF.

The chain has TRBV2 and TRBJ2-2, with 8 bases that match TRBD1. The CDR3 spans 16 residues. Germline CDR1 and CDR2: SNHLY and FYNNEI. V lost 5 bases to trimming and J lost 4 bases; unmatched junction nucleotides: 9. The CDR3 here is CASSPRGRRFTGELFF. The CDR3 DNA is TGTGCCAGCAGTCCCAGGGGGCGAAGGTTCACCGGGGAGCTGTTTTTT.

This clone has only one observation. This chain uses TRBV5-6 with TRBJ2-7; 8 bases line up with TRBD1. In germline, CDR1 is SGHDT, CDR2 YYEEEE. CDR3 length equals 13 residues. Germline trimming cut 4 bases from V and 4 bases from J; bases unmatched to any gene: 4. The CDR3 is CASSLDRVYEQYF. The DNA of the CDR3 is TGTGCCAGCAGCCTGGACAGGGTGTACGAGCAGTACTTC.

This clone appeared a single time. The chain is built from TRBV5-1 and TRBJ2-2; TRBD2 might be the D (6 bases). The germline V gene has CDR1 SGHRS and CDR2 YFSETQ. The CDR3 spans 15 residues. Trimming cost V 0 bases and J 4 bases, with 10 bases left between them. CDR3 DNA: TGCGCCAGCAGCTTGGGGGGACTTAGCACCGGGGAGCTGTTTTTT. This gives the protein CASSLGGLSTGELFF.

The rearrangement joins TRBV4-3 to TRBJ2-1; D is perhaps TRBD2 (6 bases). Germline V gene data show CDR1 as LGHNA and CDR2 as YSLEER. CDR3 length: 16 residues. The V gene lost 1 base and the J gene lost 10 bases, with 20 bases spanning the gap. The CDR3 DNA follows: TGCGCCAGCAGCCAAGTCGGAGGGAGCGATGCTTGGGAGCAGTTCTTC. This encodes CASSQVGGSDAWEQFF.